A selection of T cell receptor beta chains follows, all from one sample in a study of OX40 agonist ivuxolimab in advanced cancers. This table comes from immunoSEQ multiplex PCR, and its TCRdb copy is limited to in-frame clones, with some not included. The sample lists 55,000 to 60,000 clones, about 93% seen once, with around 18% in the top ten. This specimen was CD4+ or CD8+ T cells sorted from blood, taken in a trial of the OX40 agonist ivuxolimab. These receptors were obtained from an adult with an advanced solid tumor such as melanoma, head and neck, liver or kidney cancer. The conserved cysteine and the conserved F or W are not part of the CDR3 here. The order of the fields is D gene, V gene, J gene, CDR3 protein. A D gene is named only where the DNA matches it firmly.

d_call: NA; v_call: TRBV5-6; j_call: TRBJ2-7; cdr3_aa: ASSPGGPSSRYEQY
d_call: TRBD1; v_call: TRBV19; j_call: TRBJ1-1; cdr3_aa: ASSIGRDRGGTEAF
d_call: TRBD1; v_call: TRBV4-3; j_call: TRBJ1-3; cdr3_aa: ASSPGTAGNTIY
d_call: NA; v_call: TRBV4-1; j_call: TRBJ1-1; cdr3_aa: ASSHKEGILDTEAF
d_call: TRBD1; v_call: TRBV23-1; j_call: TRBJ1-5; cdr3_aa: ASSQSAGQGLKSNQPQH
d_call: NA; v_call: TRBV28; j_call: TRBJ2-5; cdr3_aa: ATERPFSAETQY
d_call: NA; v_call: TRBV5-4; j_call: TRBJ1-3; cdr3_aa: ASSNSWDNKGNTIY
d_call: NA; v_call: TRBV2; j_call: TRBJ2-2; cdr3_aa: ASIPGRGNTGELF
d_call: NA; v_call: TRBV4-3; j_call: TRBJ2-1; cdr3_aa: ASSQAGSYNEQF
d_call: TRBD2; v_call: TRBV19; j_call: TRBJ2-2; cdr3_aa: ASRTSGANTGELF
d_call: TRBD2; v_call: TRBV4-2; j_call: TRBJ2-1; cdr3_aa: ASSLGLAGGVGSNEQF
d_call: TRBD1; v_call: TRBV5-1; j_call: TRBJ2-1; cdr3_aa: ASSDSQGGTYSEQF
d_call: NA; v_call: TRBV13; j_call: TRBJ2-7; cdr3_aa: ASSSGTGGADEQY
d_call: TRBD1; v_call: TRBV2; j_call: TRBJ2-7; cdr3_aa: ASSSDRDGHEQY
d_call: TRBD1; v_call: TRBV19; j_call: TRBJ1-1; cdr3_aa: ASRIPGQGNTEAF
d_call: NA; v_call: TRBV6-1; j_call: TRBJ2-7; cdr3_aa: AIPGQLFPYEQY
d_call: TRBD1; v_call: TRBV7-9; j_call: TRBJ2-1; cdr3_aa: ASSPRGPANEQF
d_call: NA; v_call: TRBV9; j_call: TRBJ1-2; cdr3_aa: ASGEGSYT
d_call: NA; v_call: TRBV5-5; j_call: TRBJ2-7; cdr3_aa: ASSWRFRGPPTSYEQY
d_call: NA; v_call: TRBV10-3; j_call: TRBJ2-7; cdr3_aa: AIKESYEQY
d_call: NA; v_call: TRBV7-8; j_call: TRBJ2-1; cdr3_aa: ASSLGASASSYNEQF
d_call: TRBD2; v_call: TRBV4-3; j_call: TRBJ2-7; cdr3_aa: ASSQWTSRSYEQY
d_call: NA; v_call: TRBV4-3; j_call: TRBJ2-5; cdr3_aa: ASSHRTSGILETQY
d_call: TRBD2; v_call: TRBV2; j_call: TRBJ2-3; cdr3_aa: ASSGTSGSVDTQY
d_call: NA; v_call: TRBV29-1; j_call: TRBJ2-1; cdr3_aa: SARLWGGYNEQF
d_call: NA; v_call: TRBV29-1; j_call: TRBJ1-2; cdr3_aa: SVEMGSLDYT
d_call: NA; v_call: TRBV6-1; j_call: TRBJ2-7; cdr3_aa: ASPPTGARSYEQY
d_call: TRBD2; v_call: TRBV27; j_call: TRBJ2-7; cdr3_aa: ASSLGLAGIYEQY
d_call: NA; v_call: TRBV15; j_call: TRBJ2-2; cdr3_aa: ATSRENKITGELF
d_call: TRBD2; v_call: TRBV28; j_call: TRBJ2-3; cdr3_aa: ASSLRLAGDVGSDTQY
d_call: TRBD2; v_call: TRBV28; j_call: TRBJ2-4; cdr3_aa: ASSLWLAGGPERNIQY
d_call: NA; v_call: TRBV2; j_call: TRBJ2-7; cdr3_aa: ASRSTTGKGYEQY
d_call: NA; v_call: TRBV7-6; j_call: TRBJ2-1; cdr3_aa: ASSLMLGPGTYNEQF
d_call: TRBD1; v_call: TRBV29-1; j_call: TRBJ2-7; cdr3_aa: SVQTGRDYEQY